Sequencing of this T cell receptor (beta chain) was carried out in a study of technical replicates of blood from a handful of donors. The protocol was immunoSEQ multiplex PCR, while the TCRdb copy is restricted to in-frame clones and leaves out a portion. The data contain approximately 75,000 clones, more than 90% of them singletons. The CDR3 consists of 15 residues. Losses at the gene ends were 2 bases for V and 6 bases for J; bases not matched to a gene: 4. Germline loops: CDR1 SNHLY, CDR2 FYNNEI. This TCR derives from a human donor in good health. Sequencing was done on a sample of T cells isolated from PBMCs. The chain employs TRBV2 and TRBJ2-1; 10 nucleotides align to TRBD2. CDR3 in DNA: TGTGCCAGCAGTGAATCGGGACTAGCGTCCAATGAGCAGTTCTTC. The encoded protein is CASSESGLASNEQFF.